Each of the 12 T cell receptor beta chains below was sequenced from the same sample in a study of cytomegalovirus exposure and HLA in healthy donors. Some clones are missing from TCRdb's copy, which holds only in-frame ones; the method was immunoSEQ multiplex PCR. The sample yields 250,000 to 350,000 clones, roughly 88% seen once. Sequenced input: PBMCs. The source is a woman aged 18-35 years in good health and CMV-seronegative.

The chain joins TRBV4-3 to TRBJ1-1; 7 nucleotides align to TRBD1. Germline values: CDR1 LGHNA, CDR2 YSLEER. V trimming: 3 bases; J trimming: 1 base; junction bases outside the gene matches: 2. The CDR3 extends over 14 amino acids. The CDR3 nucleotides read TGCGCCAGCAGCCAGGGACAGTGGAACACTGAAGCTTTCTTT. Translated: CASSQGQWNTEAFF.

This clone appeared a single time. This chain joins TRBV2 and TRBJ2-5; maybe TRBD2 (5 bases). Trimming pared 5 bases from V and 4 bases from J, leaving 17 bases between. Per the germline V gene, CDR1 is SNHLY and CDR2 is FYNNEI. There are 15 residues in the CDR3. The CDR3 is CASSLSPRRGETQYF. CDR3 in DNA: TGTGCCAGCAGTTTATCGCCACGACGGGGAGAGACCCAGTACTTC.

This clone was counted once. The chain joins TRBV7-9 to TRBJ2-1; 10 positions match TRBD2. Looked up from germline, CDR1 is SEHNR and CDR2 is FQNEAQ (reference sequence). V lost 9 bases to trimming and J lost 3 bases; unmatched junction nucleotides: 5. CDR3 length: 14 residues. Here the CDR3 DNA reads TGTGCCAGTCTAGCGGGAGTCTACTACAATGAGCAGTTCTTC. Translation: CASLAGVYYNEQFF.

This clone was seen just once. V and J are TRBV6-5 and TRBJ1-3; D is ambiguous. This CDR3 comprises 16 residues. In germline, CDR1 is MNHEY, CDR2 SVGAGI. Trimming left V 2 bases short and J 3 bases short, with 14 bases between. CDR3 DNA sequence: TGTGCCAGCAGTTACGGTTTGCCGGGGTATGGAAACACCATATATTTT. Translated: CASSYGLPGYGNTIYF.

This sequence joins TRBV28 and TRBJ2-7, with TRBD1 identical over 7 bases. The length of the CDR3 is 14 residues. Germline assignment: CDR1 MDHEN and CDR2 SYDVKM. V lost 2 bases to trimming and J lost 3 bases; unmatched junction nucleotides: 4. Written as DNA, the CDR3 is TGTGCCAGCAGTTTAGAGGGACAGATCTACGAGCAGTACTTC. Its translation is CASSLEGQIYEQYF. Complete variable domain (other parts from reference TRBV28 and TRBJ2-7): DVKVTQSSRYLVKRTGEKVFLECVQDMDHENMFWYRQDPGLGLRLIYFSYDVKMKEKGDIPEGYSVSREKKERFSLILESASTNQTSMYLCASSLEGQIYEQYFGPGTRLTVT.

The V gene is TRBV6-5, the J gene TRBJ2-7; 11 nucleotides agree with TRBD1. V trimming: 5 bases; J trimming: 5 bases; junction bases outside the gene matches: 8. Germline V gene lookup returns CDR1 MNHEY and CDR2 SVGAGI. There are 15 residues in the CDR3. This CDR3 is CASSRGTGGPHEQYF. The CDR3 region has the DNA TGTGCCAGCAGTCGAGGGACAGGGGGGCCCCACGAGCAGTACTTC.

V is TRBV30 and J is TRBJ1-1; D call uncertain. The CDR3 is made up of 13 amino acids. V dropped 3 bases and J dropped 5 bases, with 13 bases sitting between them. Germline V gene lookup returns CDR1 GTSNPN and CDR2 SVGIG (reference sequence). The CDR3 DNA reads as TGTGCCTGGAGGGCGGCTCATCTGACTGAAGCTTTCTTT. Its protein is CAWRAAHLTEAFF.

A single count supports this clone. This rearrangement joins TRBV7-8 to TRBJ2-3, with 7 bases fitting TRBD2. V shed 2 bases and J 1 base; nucleotides not matched to a gene: 3. The germline V gene has CDR1 SGHVS and CDR2 FQNEAQ. CDR3 length: 15 amino acids. For the CDR3, the DNA is TGTGCCAGCAGCTTATCCGCGGGGGGCACAGATACGCAGTATTTT. The encoded protein is CASSLSAGGTDTQYF.

The rearrangement uses TRBV28 and TRBJ2-7; no reliable D call. The CDR3 totals 14 residues. From germline, CDR1 is MDHEN and CDR2 SYDVKM. The V gene lost 3 bases and the J gene lost 4 bases, with 13 bases spanning the gap. The CDR3 sequence: CASSLVGESYEQYF. The CDR3 region has the DNA TGTGCCAGCAGTTTGGTCGGAGAAAGTTACGAGCAGTACTTC.

The chain links TRBV11-2 to TRBJ1-1, with D possibly being TRBD1 (5 bases). Germline loops: CDR1 SGHAT, CDR2 FQNNGV. V shed 5 bases and J shed 1 base, with 8 bases lying between them. The CDR3 totals 13 residues. DNA for the CDR3: TGTGCCAGCAGCCCCGGACAGAACACTGAAGCTTTCTTT. Protein: CASSPGQNTEAFF.

The rearrangement uses TRBV13 and TRBJ2-7, with 14 positions matching TRBD2. The V segment lost 4 bases and the J segment 6 bases; nucleotides outside the gene matches: 11. The germline gives CDR1 PRHDT, CDR2 FYEKMQ (reference sequence). The CDR3 loop spans 17 amino acids. The CDR3 nucleotides read TGTGCCAGCAGCTCCGAAGGACTAGCGGGAGGATCGGGCGAGCAGTACTTC. Translation: CASSSEGLAGGSGEQYF.

The CDR3 region has the DNA TGTGCCAGCAGCCCCTTAGCGGGAGACTCTGGGGCCAACGTCCTGACTTTC. Amino acid sequence: CASSPLAGDSGANVLTF. The chain uses TRBV5-8 and TRBJ2-6; TRBD2 agrees at 9 bases. With 4 bases clipped from V and 0 bases from J, the junction kept 5 bases outside the gene matches. Germline V gene data show CDR1 as SGHTS and CDR2 as YDEGEE. This CDR3 is 17 amino acids long.